Shown below are 19 T cell receptor beta chains from a single sample sequenced in a study of early T cells in non-severe SARS-CoV-2 infection. A single record per CDR3 protein comes from TCRdb applying MiXCR to the 5' RACE reads. The repertoire includes some 73,000 distinct CDR3 sequences, approximately 12% of them detected once, and about 3.4% sits in the top ten. Sequenced material: whole blood. Source of these receptors: an adult who was a healthcare worker with PCR-confirmed SARS-CoV-2 infection or an uninfected control (not recorded which).

In DNA form, the CDR3 reads TGCGCCAGCAGCACCCAGACTAGCGGGAGTGCAGATACGCAGTATTTT. Protein product: CASSTQTSGSADTQYF. The chain combines TRBV5-1 with TRBJ2-3, with 12 nucleotides matching TRBD2. Germline CDR1 reads SGHRS; CDR2 reads YFSETQ. CDR3 length equals 16 residues. With V trimmed by 4 bases and J by 4 bases, 7 bases remained unmatched. Together with reference TRBV5-1 and TRBJ2-3, the CDR3 gives the full variable domain: KAGVTQTPRYLIKTRGQQVTLSCSPISGHRSVSWYQQTPGQGLQFLFEYFSETQRNKGNFPGRFSGRQFSNSRSEMNVSTLELGDSALYLCASSTQTSGSADTQYFGPGTRLTVL.

The table lists this clonotype with a few counts. The chain carries TRBV13 and TRBJ2-7, with 8 bases that match TRBD2. The germline V gene has CDR1 PRHDT and CDR2 FYEKMQ (reference sequence). This CDR3 has 13 residues. The J segment lost 4 bases and the V segment lost 5 bases, leaving 4 bases of the junction unmatched. The CDR3 spells CASSLSGTYEQYF. The CDR3 bases are TGTGCCAGCAGCCTTAGCGGGACGTACGAGCAGTACTTC.

V is TRBV11-2 and J is TRBJ2-1, with D uncertain. This CDR3 spans 14 amino acids. CDR1 and CDR2 from the germline V gene are SGHAT and FQNNGV. The ends were cut back, 1 base at V and 2 bases at J, with 6 bases in the middle. The CDR3 DNA sequence: TGTGCCAGCAGCTTAGTGTCAGCCTACAATGAGCAGTTCTTC. Its protein is CASSLVSAYNEQFF.

The rearrangement joins TRBV5-1 to TRBJ2-3; D is possibly TRBD1 or TRBD2 (5 bases each). Per germline, CDR1 SGHRS and CDR2 YFSETQ. The CDR3 runs 14 residues. V was clipped by 4 bases and J by 0 bases, with 9 bases between them. The CDR3 nucleotides read TGCGCCAGCAGCGTGGGACCCAGCACAGATACGCAGTATTTT. Translated, it gives CASSVGPSTDTQYF.

This sequence joins TRBV19 and TRBJ2-7; 7 bases fit TRBD2. J gave up 4 bases and V 8 bases, and 5 bases lay outside the gene matches. Germline CDR1 LNHDA, CDR2 SQIVND (reference sequence). This CDR3 is 12 amino acids long. In nucleotides, the CDR3 is TGTGCCAGTGGTCAGCGGGATTACGAGCAGTACTTC. It is translated as CASGQRDYEQYF.

This clonotype was seen ten or more times. The rearrangement joins TRBV18 to TRBJ1-3, with TRBD1 matching 8 bases. Trimming at V came to 2 bases and at J to 3 bases, leaving 3 bases not matched to a gene. The CDR3 consists of 15 residues. Germline CDR1 is KGHSH and CDR2 is LQKENI. The DNA of the CDR3 is TGTGCCAGCTCACCAGGACAGGGAGGTGGAAACACCATATATTTT. Its protein product is CASSPGQGGGNTIYF.

This clonotype came up many times. The rearrangement uses TRBV7-3 and TRBJ2-1; 11 bases map to TRBD2. The V and J ends lost 0 bases and 10 bases, in that order; junction bases with no gene match: 8. The CDR3 is 16 amino acids. The germline V gene has CDR1 SGHTA and CDR2 FQGTGA. CDR3 DNA sequence: TGTGCCAGCAGCTTAACGGAGTCTAGCGGGAGGAGGGAGCAGTTCTTC. Translating gives CASSLTESSGRREQFF.

This clonotype was recorded at least ten times. The CDR3 is CASSIAMGVHSYNEQFF. As DNA, the CDR3 is TGTGCCAGTAGTATAGCAATGGGGGTACATTCCTACAATGAGCAGTTCTTC. The V call is TRBV19, the J call TRBJ2-1; D may correspond to TRBD1 or TRBD2 (5 bases each). V shed 1 base and J shed 1 base, with 14 bases lying between them. The germline CDR1 and CDR2 sequences are LNHDA and SQIVND (reference sequence). The CDR3 extends over 17 amino acids.

A few counts support this clonotype. This sequence joins TRBV12-3 or TRBV12-4 and TRBJ2-1; D may match TRBD1 or TRBD2 (5 bases each). This CDR3 is 12 amino acids long. The V end lost 1 base, the J end lost 9 bases, and 7 bases lay between the germline ends. CDR3 region: CASSLGGFEQFF. As DNA, the CDR3 is TGTGCCAGCAGTTTAGGGGGGTTTGAGCAGTTCTTC.

The chain links TRBV19 to TRBJ2-7; 7 bases agree with TRBD2. Germline-derived CDR1 and CDR2 are LNHDA and SQIVND (reference sequence). This CDR3 comprises 14 residues. V lost 5 bases, J lost 6 bases, and 10 bases stayed unmatched. In DNA form, the CDR3 reads TGTGCCAGTAGTTTCCGGGCTCCGGGGGGCGAGCAGTACTTC. It translates to CASSFRAPGGEQYF.

This clonotype was picked up many times. The chain couples TRBV5-4 to TRBJ2-3; 7 nucleotides align to TRBD1. CDR1 is SGHNT and CDR2 is YYREEE in the germline V gene (reference sequence). V lost 5 bases and J lost 0; bases outside the gene matches: 6. CDR3 length equals 15 residues. As DNA, the CDR3 is TGTGCCAGCAGTTCCGGGACAGAGAGCACAGATACGCAGTATTTT. Encoded protein: CASSSGTESTDTQYF. Full variable domain (remainder filled in from reference TRBV5-4 and TRBJ2-3): ETGVTQSPTHLIKTRGQQVTLRCSSQSGHNTVSWYQQALGQGPQFIFQYYREEENGRGNFPPRFSGLQFPNYSSELNVNALELDDSALYLCASSSGTESTDTQYFGPGTRLTVL.

J is TRBJ2-3 and V is TRBV3-1; 12 bases agree with TRBD2. CDR1 is LGHDT and CDR2 is YNNKEL in the germline V gene (reference sequence). CDR3 length: 18 residues. V was clipped by 3 bases and J by 2 bases; unmatched bases: 9. The CDR3 coding sequence is TGTGCCAGCAGCCACAATCTTGGACTAGCGGGGCCCACAGATACGCAGTATTTT. Encoded protein: CASSHNLGLAGPTDTQYF.

This clonotype was detected a few times. The J gene is TRBJ2-5, the V gene TRBV24-1, with a tentative D call TRBD1 (6 bases). Trimming shortened V by 2 bases and J by 3 bases, and 9 bases separated the two germline ends. CDR3 size: 14 residues. Per germline, CDR1 KGHDR and CDR2 SFDVKD. CDR3 nucleotides: TGTGCCACCAGTGATTATGGGGGCGAAGAGACCCAGTACTTC. Amino acids: CATSDYGGEETQYF.

The table lists this clonotype with many counts. V and J are TRBV5-1 and TRBJ2-1; 8 nucleotides line up with TRBD1. The germline gives CDR1 SGHRS, CDR2 YFSETQ. The CDR3 runs 14 residues. Trimming at V came to 6 bases and at J to 2 bases, leaving 4 bases not matched to a gene. The CDR3 coding sequence is TGCGCCAGCAAACCGGGACAGGCCTACAATGAGCAGTTCTTC. Its protein product is CASKPGQAYNEQFF.

This clonotype was counted at least ten times. This chain uses TRBV28 with TRBJ2-6, with D unclear. Trimming took off 7 bases at V and 1 base at J, with 17 bases between the two ends. Germline V CDR1 and CDR2: MDHEN, SYDVKM. This CDR3 has 17 amino acids. The CDR3 DNA is TGTGCCAGCACCCCGTGGGGTATCTCGTCTGGGGCCAACGTCCTGACTTTC. Encoded protein: CASTPWGISSGANVLTF.

This clonotype was observed a few times. The V and J genes are TRBV5-1 and TRBJ1-2; a weak D match, TRBD1 (5 bases). Per the germline V gene, CDR1 is SGHRS and CDR2 is YFSETQ. Trimming took off 0 bases at V and 7 bases at J, with 7 bases between the two ends. This CDR3 region has 12 residues. The CDR3, as DNA: TGCGCCAGCAGCTTGGAGGGGACTGGCTACACCTTC. The encoded protein is CASSLEGTGYTF.

The chain couples TRBV19 to TRBJ2-7; perhaps D is TRBD1 or TRBD2 (5 bases each). CDR1 LNHDA and CDR2 SQIVND come from the germline V gene (reference sequence). The CDR3 runs 15 residues. Trimming left V 8 bases short and J 5 bases short, with 22 bases between. The CDR3 region is CASRHWAGSQNEQYF. For the CDR3, the DNA is TGTGCCAGTCGGCACTGGGCAGGGAGTCAGAACGAGCAGTACTTC.

The rearrangement links TRBV27 to TRBJ2-1; TRBD1 aligns across 7 bases. The length of the CDR3 is 15 residues. Germline V gives CDR1 MNHEY, CDR2 SMNVEV (reference sequence). Trimming took 5 bases from V and 8 from J; bases not matched to a gene: 12. In nucleotides, the CDR3 is TGTGCCAGCAGTCAATACAGGGGCAGACTGGATGAGCAGTTCTTC. It is translated as CASSQYRGRLDEQFF.

Ten or more counts support this clonotype. The chain is built from TRBV6-1 and TRBJ2-6; 7 bases line up with TRBD1. CDR3 size: 15 residues. Trimming took 6 bases from V and 4 from J; bases not matched to a gene: 6. The V gene's germline CDR1 is MNHNS and CDR2 SASEGT. The CDR3 DNA follows: TGTGCCAGCAGGGAGACAGGGAGCGGGGCCAACGTCCTGACTTTC. Its protein is CASRETGSGANVLTF.